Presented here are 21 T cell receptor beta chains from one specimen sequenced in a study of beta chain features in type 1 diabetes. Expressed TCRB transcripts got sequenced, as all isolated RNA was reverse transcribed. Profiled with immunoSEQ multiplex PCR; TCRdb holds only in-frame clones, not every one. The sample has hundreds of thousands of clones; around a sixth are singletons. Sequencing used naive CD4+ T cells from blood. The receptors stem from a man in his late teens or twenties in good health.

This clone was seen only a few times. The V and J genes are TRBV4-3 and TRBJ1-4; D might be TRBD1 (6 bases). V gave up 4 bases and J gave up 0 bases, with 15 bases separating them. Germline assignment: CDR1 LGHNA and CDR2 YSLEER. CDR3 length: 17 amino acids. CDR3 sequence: CASSLTGRLATNEKLFF. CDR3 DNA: TGCGCCAGCAGCCTGACAGGTCGCCTCGCAACTAATGAAAAACTGTTTTTT.

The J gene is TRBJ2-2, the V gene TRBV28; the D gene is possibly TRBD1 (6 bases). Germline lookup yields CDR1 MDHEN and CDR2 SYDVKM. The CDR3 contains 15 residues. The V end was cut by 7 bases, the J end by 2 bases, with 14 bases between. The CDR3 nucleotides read TGTGCCAGCACACAGGGTTCCGTAAACACCGGGGAGCTGTTTTTT. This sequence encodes CASTQGSVNTGELFF. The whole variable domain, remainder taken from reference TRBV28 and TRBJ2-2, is DVKVTQSSRYLVKRTGEKVFLECVQDMDHENMFWYRQDPGLGLRLIYFSYDVKMKEKGDIPEGYSVSREKKERFSLILESASTNQTSMYLCASTQGSVNTGELFFGEGSRLTVL.

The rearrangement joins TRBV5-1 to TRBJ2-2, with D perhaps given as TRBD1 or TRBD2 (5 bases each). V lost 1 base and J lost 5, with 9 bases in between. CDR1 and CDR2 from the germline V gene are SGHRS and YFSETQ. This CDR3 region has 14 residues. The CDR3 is CASSLIWGTGELFF. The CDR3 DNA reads TGCGCCAGCAGCTTGATTTGGGGGACCGGGGAGCTGTTTTTT. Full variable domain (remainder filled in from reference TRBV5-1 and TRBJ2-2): KAGVTQTPRYLIKTRGQQVTLSCSPISGHRSVSWYQQTPGQGLQFLFEYFSETQRNKGNFPGRFSGRQFSNSRSEMNVSTLELGDSALYLCASSLIWGTGELFFGEGSRLTVL.

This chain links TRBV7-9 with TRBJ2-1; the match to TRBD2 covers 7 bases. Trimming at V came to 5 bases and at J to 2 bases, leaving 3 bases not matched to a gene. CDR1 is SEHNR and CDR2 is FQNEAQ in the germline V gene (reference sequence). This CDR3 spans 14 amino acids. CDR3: CASSQSGTYNEQFF. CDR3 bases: TGTGCCAGCAGCCAGAGCGGGACCTACAATGAGCAGTTCTTC.

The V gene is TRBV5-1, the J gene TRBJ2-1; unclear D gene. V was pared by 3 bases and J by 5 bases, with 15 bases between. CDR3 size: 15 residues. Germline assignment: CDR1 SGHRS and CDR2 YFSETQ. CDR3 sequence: CASSSSVRNHNEQFF. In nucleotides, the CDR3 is TGCGCCAGCAGCTCCTCGGTAAGGAACCACAATGAGCAGTTCTTC.

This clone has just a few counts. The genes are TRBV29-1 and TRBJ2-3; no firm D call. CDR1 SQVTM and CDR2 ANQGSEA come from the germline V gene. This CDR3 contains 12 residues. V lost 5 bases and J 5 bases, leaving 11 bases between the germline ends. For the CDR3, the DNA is TGCAGCGTTCCCCTCAAGCAAGATACGCAGTATTTT. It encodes CSVPLKQDTQYF.

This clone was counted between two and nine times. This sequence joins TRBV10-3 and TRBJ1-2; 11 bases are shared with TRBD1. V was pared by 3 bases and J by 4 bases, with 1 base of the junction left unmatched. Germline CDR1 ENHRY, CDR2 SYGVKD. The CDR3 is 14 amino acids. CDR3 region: CAISEGQGAYGYTF. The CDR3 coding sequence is TGTGCCATCAGTGAAGGACAGGGGGCCTATGGCTACACCTTC.

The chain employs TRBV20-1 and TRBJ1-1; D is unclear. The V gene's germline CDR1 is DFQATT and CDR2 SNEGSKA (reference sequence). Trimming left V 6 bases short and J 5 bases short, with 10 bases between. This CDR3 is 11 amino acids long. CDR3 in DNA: TGCAGTGCCCCCGATTTAACTGAAGCTTTCTTT. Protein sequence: CSAPDLTEAFF.

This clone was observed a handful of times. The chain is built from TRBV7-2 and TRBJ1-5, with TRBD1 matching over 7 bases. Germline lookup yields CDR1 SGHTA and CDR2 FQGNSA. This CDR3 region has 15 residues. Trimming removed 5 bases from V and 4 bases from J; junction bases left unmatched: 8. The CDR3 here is CASSPTGVTNQPQHF. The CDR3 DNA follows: TGTGCCAGCAGCCCCACAGGGGTTACGAATCAGCCCCAGCATTTT.

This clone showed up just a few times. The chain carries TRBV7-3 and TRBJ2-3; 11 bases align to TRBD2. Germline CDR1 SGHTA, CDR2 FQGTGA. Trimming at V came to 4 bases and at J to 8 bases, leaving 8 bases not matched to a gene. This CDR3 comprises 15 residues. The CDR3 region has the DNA TGTGCCAGCAGCTCCCTAGCGGGGGGTGGTGCTACGCAGTATTTT. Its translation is CASSSLAGGGATQYF.

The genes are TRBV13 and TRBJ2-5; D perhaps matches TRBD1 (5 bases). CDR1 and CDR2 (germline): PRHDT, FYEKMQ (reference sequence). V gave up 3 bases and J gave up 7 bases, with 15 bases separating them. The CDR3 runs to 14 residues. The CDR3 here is CASSFFTGERTQYF. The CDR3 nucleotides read TGTGCCAGCAGCTTCTTCACAGGAGAAAGGACCCAGTACTTC.

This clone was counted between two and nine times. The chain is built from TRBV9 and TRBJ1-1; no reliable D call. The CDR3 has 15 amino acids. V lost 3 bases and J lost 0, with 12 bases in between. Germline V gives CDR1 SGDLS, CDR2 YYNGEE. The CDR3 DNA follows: TGTGCCAGCAGCGAAACGACATTCTTGAACACTGAAGCTTTCTTT. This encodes CASSETTFLNTEAFF.

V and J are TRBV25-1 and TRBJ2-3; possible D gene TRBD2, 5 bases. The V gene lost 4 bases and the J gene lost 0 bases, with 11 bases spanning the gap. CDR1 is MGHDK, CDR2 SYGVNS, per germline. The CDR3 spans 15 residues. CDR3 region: CASSGGRASTDTQYF. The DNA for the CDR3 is TGTGCCAGCAGTGGCGGGCGCGCTAGCACAGATACGCAGTATTTT.

In DNA, the CDR3 is TGTGCCAGCAGCGCACGGGGGAATTCCTGGGCAGATACGCAGTATTTT. Translating it yields CASSARGNSWADTQYF. The chain combines TRBV9 with TRBJ2-3; tentatively, D is TRBD2 (6 bases). V was clipped by 3 bases and J by 4 bases, with 18 bases between them. This CDR3 spans 16 amino acids. CDR1 and CDR2 (germline): SGDLS, YYNGEE.

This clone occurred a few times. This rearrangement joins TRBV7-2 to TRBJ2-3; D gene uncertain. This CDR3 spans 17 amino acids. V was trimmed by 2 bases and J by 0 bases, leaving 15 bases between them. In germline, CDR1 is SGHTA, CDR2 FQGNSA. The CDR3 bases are TGTGCCAGCAGCTTAAGGTCACATTCGGCTAGCACAGATACGCAGTATTTT. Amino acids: CASSLRSHSASTDTQYF.

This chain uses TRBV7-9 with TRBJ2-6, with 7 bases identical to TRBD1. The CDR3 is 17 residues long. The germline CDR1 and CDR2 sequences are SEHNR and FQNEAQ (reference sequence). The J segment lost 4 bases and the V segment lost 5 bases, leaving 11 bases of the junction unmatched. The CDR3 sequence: CASSLDRPLSGANVLTF. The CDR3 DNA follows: TGTGCCAGCAGCCTGGACAGGCCCCTAAGCGGGGCCAACGTCCTGACTTTC.

CDR3 in amino acids: CASSRPDGPYEQYF. In DNA, the CDR3 is TGTGCCAGCAGTCGGCCAGACGGACCTTACGAGCAGTACTTC. The rearrangement links TRBV28 to TRBJ2-7; D is unclear. This CDR3 comprises 14 residues. Germline CDR1 is MDHEN and CDR2 is SYDVKM. Trimming left V 5 bases short and J 4 bases short, with 15 bases between. Complete variable domain (other parts from reference TRBV28 and TRBJ2-7): DVKVTQSSRYLVKRTGEKVFLECVQDMDHENMFWYRQDPGLGLRLIYFSYDVKMKEKGDIPEGYSVSREKKERFSLILESASTNQTSMYLCASSRPDGPYEQYFGPGTRLTVT.

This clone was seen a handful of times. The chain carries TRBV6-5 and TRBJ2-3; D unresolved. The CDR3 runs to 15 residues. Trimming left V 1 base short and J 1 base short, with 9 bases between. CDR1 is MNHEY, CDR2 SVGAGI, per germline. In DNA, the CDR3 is TGTGCCAGCAGTTACTGGGGATTAGGCACAGATACGCAGTATTTT. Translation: CASSYWGLGTDTQYF.

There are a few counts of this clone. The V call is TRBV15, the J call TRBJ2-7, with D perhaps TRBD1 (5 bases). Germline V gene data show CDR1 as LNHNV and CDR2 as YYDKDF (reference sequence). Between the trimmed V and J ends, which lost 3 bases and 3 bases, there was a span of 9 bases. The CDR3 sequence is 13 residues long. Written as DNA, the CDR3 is TGTGCCACCAGCAGGGACATGGGCTACGAGCAGTACTTC. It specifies CATSRDMGYEQYF.

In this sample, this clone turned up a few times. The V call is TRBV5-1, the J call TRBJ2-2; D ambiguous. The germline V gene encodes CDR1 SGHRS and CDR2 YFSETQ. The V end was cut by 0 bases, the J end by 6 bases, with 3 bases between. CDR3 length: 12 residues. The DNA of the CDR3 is TGCGCCAGCAGCTTGGACTCCGGGGAGCTGTTTTTT. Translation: CASSLDSGELFF. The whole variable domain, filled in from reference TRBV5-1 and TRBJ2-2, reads KAGVTQTPRYLIKTRGQQVTLSCSPISGHRSVSWYQQTPGQGLQFLFEYFSETQRNKGNFPGRFSGRQFSNSRSEMNVSTLELGDSALYLCASSLDSGELFFGEGSRLTVL.

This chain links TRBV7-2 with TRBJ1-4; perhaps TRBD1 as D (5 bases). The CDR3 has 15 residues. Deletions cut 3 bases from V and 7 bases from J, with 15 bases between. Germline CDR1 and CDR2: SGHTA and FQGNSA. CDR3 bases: TGTGCCAGCAGCTTGGGGGGGATAGGCGGTGAAAAACTGTTTTTT. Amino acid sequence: CASSLGGIGGEKLFF.